This T cell receptor (beta chain) is from a study of cytomegalovirus exposure and HLA in healthy donors. This CDR3 is 14 amino acids long. The V gene lost 4 bases and the J gene lost 0 bases, with 7 bases spanning the gap. Germline CDR1 and CDR2: SGHNT and YYREEE (reference sequence). The method was immunoSEQ multiplex PCR; TCRdb's version includes in-frame clones alone and lacks a portion of them. Of 100,000 to 150,000 clones in the sample, 90% to 97% were seen once. This clone was seen once. This chain joins TRBV5-4 and TRBJ2-2; no reliable D call. Sequencing was carried out using PBMCs. The sequence was collected from a man between 18 and 29 years old in good health and CMV-seronegative. CDR3 bases: TGTGCCAGCAGCCCCTATACGAACACCGGGGAGCTGTTTTTT. Translation gives CASSPYTNTGELFF. The entire variable domain, with the rest obtained from reference TRBV5-4 and TRBJ2-2, is as follows: ETGVTQSPTHLIKTRGQQVTLRCSSQSGHNTVSWYQQALGQGPQFIFQYYREEENGRGNFPPRFSGLQFPNYSSELNVNALELDDSALYLCASSPYTNTGELFFGEGSRLTVL.